Listed here are 15 T cell receptor beta chains from one sample, sequenced in a study of shared clonotypes between healthy human individuals. The table came from immunoSEQ multiplex PCR; TCRdb's copy has only in-frame clones and leaves some out. The sample lists 2 million to 2.5 million clones; 80% to 95% were seen once. The sequenced sample consisted of naive CD4+ T cells from PBMCs. As for subset: CD45RA+ positively selected. Receptor source: a man aged 18 to 29 in good health. Some clones in this sample may be carry-over from other donors' samples.

The chain links TRBV6-5 to TRBJ2-3; no definite D call. CDR3 length equals 15 residues. V lost 0 bases and J lost 2, with 9 bases in between. Germline V lookup: CDR1 MNHEY, CDR2 SVGAGI. The DNA for the CDR3 is TGTGCCAGCAGTTACTCGAGAGCTACCACAGATACGCAGTATTTT. Protein product: CASSYSRATTDTQYF.

This chain connects TRBV6-1 to TRBJ2-7; 8 bases map to TRBD1. V lost 3 bases and J lost 2; bases outside the gene matches: 9. The CDR3 runs 16 residues. Per the germline V gene, CDR1 is MNHNS and CDR2 is SASEGT. CDR3 residues: CASSEDRALSPYEQYF. In DNA form, the CDR3 reads TGTGCCAGCAGTGAGGACAGGGCGCTTAGTCCCTACGAGCAGTACTTC.

The CDR3 DNA follows: TGTGCCAGCAAACCCACAGGGGCCACGGGTAGGGGCAATCAGCCCCAGCATTTT. Protein product: CASKPTGATGRGNQPQHF. The rearrangement links TRBV19 to TRBJ1-5, with 7 bases identical to TRBD1. Per germline, CDR1 LNHDA and CDR2 SQIVND (reference sequence). Trimming cost V 9 bases and J 2 bases; bases outside gene matches: 19. The CDR3 totals 18 residues.

This clone was found once. The chain uses TRBV19 and TRBJ1-2, with D possibly TRBD1 on 5 matching bases. Trimming stripped 4 bases from V and 8 bases from J, with 17 bases between. The germline V gene encodes CDR1 LNHDA and CDR2 SQIVND (reference sequence). The CDR3 is made up of 14 amino acids. CDR3 protein: CASSTTVTGRGYTF. The CDR3 DNA reads as TGTGCCAGTAGTACGACAGTCACCGGGAGGGGCTACACCTTC.

The sample holds one count of this clone. The rearrangement joins TRBV11-1 to TRBJ2-7; TRBD2 matches at 8 bases. Trimming cost V 1 base and J 1 base; bases outside gene matches: 3. Germline CDR1 is SGHAT and CDR2 is FQDESV (reference sequence). The CDR3 is made up of 15 amino acids. CDR3 bases: TGTGCCAGCAGCTTAGAGGGACTAGAGTCCTACGAGCAGTACTTC. This gives the protein CASSLEGLESYEQYF.

This clone is a singleton in its sample. The chain is built from TRBV29-1 and TRBJ1-1; 7 positions agree with TRBD1. This CDR3 has 12 amino acids. CDR1 SQVTM and CDR2 ANQGSEA come from the germline V gene. V trimming: 5 bases; J trimming: 6 bases; junction bases outside the gene matches: 6. CDR3 sequence reads: CSVIQGRAEAFF. The CDR3 nucleotides read TGCAGCGTTATACAGGGGAGAGCTGAAGCTTTCTTT.

V and J are TRBV30 and TRBJ2-5, with TRBD2 matching over 11 bases. Near its end, the DNA agrees better with TRBJ2-7, so the J call may be wrong. Germline V CDR1 and CDR2: GTSNPN, SVGIG (reference sequence). The CDR3 has 15 amino acids. The CDR3 sequence is CAWTTGTSGTYEQYF. Here the CDR3 DNA reads TGTGCCTGGACCACCGGGACTAGCGGCACCTACGAGCAGTACTTC.

As to this clone: The same CDR3 is also encoded by other DNA sequences in this sample. J is TRBJ1-5 and V is TRBV28, with D uncertain. Germline lookup yields CDR1 MDHEN and CDR2 SYDVKM. V lost 8 bases and J 3 bases, leaving 11 bases between the germline ends. The CDR3 consists of 13 residues. DNA for the CDR3: TGTGCCAGCCGCCCACAGCCCAATCAGCCCCAGCATTTT. Its translation: CASRPQPNQPQHF.

The chain is built from TRBV5-1 and TRBJ2-5, with D perhaps matching TRBD1 or TRBD2 (6 bases each). This CDR3 comprises 15 residues. Trimming took off 0 bases at V and 5 bases at J, with 14 bases between the two ends. Germline values: CDR1 SGHRS, CDR2 YFSETQ. CDR3 in amino acids: CASSLAMGGFETQYF. The CDR3 DNA is TGCGCCAGCAGCTTGGCTATGGGGGGCTTTGAGACCCAGTACTTC.

This rearrangement joins TRBV28 to TRBJ1-3, with D unclear. V gave up 5 bases and J gave up 0 bases, with 14 bases separating them. Germline V gene data show CDR1 as MDHEN and CDR2 as SYDVKM. The CDR3 is 16 residues long. The CDR3 DNA sequence: TGTGCCAGCAGTGGCCGGGAACCGAGCTCTGGAAACACCATATATTTT. Translation: CASSGREPSSGNTIYF. The complete variable domain, with remaining parts taken from reference TRBV28 and TRBJ1-3, reads DVKVTQSSRYLVKRTGEKVFLECVQDMDHENMFWYRQDPGLGLRLIYFSYDVKMKEKGDIPEGYSVSREKKERFSLILESASTNQTSMYLCASSGREPSSGNTIYFGEGSWLTVV.

This clone was observed a single time. Additional DNA sequences in this sample encode the identical CDR3. The rearrangement joins TRBV5-1 to TRBJ2-7, with TRBD2 matching 7 bases. Germline trimming cut 1 base from V and 1 base from J; bases unmatched to any gene: 2. Germline loops: CDR1 SGHRS, CDR2 YFSETQ. The CDR3 is 14 residues long. DNA of the CDR3: TGCGCCAGCAGCTTGAGCGGGACTTCCTACGAGCAGTACTTC. Translated: CASSLSGTSYEQYF.

The V and J genes are TRBV5-6 and TRBJ1-1; D might be TRBD1 (5 bases). V lost 5 bases and J 6 bases, leaving 17 bases between the germline ends. The CDR3 runs to 14 residues. Germline loops: CDR1 SGHDT, CDR2 YYEEEE. CDR3 DNA sequence: TGTGCCAGCAGGCGGTGGCCGGGGCTCGCTGAAGCTTTCTTT. This encodes CASRRWPGLAEAFF.

Turning to this clone: This sample includes further DNA sequences coding for the same CDR3. This sequence joins TRBV25-1 and TRBJ2-3, with a weak D call TRBD2 (5 bases). The CDR3 is 12 residues long. The germline V gene has CDR1 MGHDK and CDR2 SYGVNS. V lost 5 bases and J 3 bases, leaving 6 bases between the germline ends. The CDR3 reads CASSPGTDTQYF. The CDR3 DNA is TGTGCCAGCAGTCCGGGAACAGATACGCAGTATTTT.

A note on this clone: This specimen includes other DNA sequences encoding the same CDR3. The genes are TRBV20-1 and TRBJ2-1; no clear D gene. The CDR3 loop spans 11 amino acids. The V and J ends lost 0 bases and 5 bases respectively, with 2 bases between them. Germline V lookup: CDR1 DFQATT, CDR2 SNEGSKA (reference sequence). CDR3 coding DNA: TGCAGTGCTAGAGACGACAATGAGCAGTTCTTC. Its protein product is CSARDDNEQFF.

In nucleotides, the CDR3 is TGCGCCAGCGATGGACAGGCCGATCAGCCCCAGCATTTT. Protein sequence: CASDGQADQPQHF. The chain recombines TRBV10-1 with TRBJ1-5, with TRBD1 matching over 7 bases. With 8 bases clipped from V and 5 bases from J, the junction kept 6 bases outside the gene matches. CDR3 length: 13 amino acids. Germline CDR1 WNHNN, CDR2 SYGVQD (reference sequence).